This TCR beta chain comes out of a study of T cell repertoires in cytomegalovirus infection. On the study more broadly: Both recently identified HLA-C-restricted and well-studied HLA-B-restricted CMV epitopes were used in the study. In public TCR beta signatures, there were indications of both CMV infection and matching HLA type. The study's findings and limits: Adding up the frequency of public TCR beta families identified people who carried CMV plus the relevant HLA.

Looked up from germline, CDR1 is MNHEY and CDR2 is SVGAGI. CDR3 length: 14 amino acids. Deletions cut 9 bases from V and 0 bases from J, with 15 bases between. TCRdb used MiXCR to reprocess the reads, holding one entry per CDR3 protein. Of some 500,000 distinct CDR3 sequences listed, 30% to 40% are singletons. This clonotype was counted a few times. Its antigen is not identified. This TCR derives from a human donor in good health (CMV status not recorded). Some clones in this sample may be carry-over from other donors' samples. Source: cultured PBMCs, taken from culture after CMV antigen stimulation. The rearrangement joins TRBV6-5 to TRBJ2-7, with D tentatively TRBD2 (6 bases). This CDR3 is CASSTRPLSYEQYF. The CDR3 bases are TGTGCCAGTTCGACTAGACCCCTCTCCTACGAGCAGTACTTC.